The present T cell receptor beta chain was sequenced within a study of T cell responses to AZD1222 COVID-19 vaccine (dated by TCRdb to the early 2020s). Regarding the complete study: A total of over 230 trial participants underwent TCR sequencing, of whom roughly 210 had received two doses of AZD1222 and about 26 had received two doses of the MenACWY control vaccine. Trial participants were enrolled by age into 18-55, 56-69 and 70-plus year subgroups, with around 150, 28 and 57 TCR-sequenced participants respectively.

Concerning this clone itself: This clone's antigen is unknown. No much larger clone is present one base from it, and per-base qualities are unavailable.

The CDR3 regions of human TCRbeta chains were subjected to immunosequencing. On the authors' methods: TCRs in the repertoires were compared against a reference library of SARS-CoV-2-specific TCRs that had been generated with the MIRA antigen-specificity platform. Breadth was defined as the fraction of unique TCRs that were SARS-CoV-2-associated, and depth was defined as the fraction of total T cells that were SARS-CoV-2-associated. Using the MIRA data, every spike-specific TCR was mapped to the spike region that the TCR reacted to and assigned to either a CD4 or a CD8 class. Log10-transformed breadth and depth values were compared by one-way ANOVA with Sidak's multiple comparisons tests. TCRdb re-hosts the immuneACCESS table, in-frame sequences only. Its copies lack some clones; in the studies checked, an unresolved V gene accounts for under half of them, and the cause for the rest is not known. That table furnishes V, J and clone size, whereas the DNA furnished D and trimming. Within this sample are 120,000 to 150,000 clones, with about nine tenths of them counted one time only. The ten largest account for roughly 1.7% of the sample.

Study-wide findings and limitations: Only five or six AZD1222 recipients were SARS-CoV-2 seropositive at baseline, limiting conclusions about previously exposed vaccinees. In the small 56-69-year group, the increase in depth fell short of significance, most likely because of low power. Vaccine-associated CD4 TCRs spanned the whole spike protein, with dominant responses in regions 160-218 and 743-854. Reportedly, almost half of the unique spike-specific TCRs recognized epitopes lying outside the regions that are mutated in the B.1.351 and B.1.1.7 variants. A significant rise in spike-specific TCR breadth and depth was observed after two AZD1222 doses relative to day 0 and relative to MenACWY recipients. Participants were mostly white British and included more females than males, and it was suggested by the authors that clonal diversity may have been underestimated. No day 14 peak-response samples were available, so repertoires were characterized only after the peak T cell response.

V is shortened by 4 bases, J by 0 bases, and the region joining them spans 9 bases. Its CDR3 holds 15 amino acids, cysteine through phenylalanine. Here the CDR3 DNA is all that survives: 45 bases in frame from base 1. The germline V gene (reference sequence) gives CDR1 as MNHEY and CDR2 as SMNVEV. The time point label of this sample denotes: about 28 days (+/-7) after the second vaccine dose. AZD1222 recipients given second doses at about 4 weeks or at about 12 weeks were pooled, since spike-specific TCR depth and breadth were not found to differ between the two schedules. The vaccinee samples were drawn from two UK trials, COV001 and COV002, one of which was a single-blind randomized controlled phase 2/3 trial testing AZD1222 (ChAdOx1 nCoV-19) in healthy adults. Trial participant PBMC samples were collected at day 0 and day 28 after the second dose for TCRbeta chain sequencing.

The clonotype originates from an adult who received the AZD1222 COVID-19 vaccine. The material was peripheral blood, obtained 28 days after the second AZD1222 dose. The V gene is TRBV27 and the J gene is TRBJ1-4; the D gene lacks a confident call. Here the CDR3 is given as CASSYRASTNEKLFF. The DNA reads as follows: TGTGCCAGCAGTTACAGAGCCTCAACTAATGAAAAACTGTTTTTT.